Shown below are 8 T cell receptor beta chains from a single sample sequenced in a study of blood T cell repertoires in COVID-19. Profiled with immunoSEQ multiplex PCR; TCRdb holds only in-frame clones, not every one. The table lists fewer than 200,000 clones, almost 80% of them singletons. The sequenced sample was PBMCs or T cells enriched from blood (not recorded which). All receptors derive from a woman aged 45-65 years who had recovered from COVID-19.

This clone was counted a few times. Other nucleotide sequences from this sample produce the same CDR3. The rearrangement uses TRBV27 and TRBJ2-5; 8 bases fit TRBD2. This CDR3 has 14 residues. Germline assignment: CDR1 MNHEY and CDR2 SMNVEV (reference sequence). V lost 3 bases to trimming and J lost 1 base; unmatched junction nucleotides: 1. The CDR3 DNA reads TGTGCCAGCAGTTTTCGGGGGGGCCAAGAGACCCAGTACTTC. Protein product: CASSFRGGQETQYF.

This clone occurred a few times. The V gene is TRBV6-5, the J gene TRBJ1-4; perhaps TRBD1 as D (6 bases). Germline-derived CDR1 and CDR2 are MNHEY and SVGAGI. V lost 2 bases to trimming and J lost 0 bases, with 10 bases between them. This CDR3 has 16 amino acids. CDR3 DNA sequence: TGTGCCAGCAGTTACGAACAGGGTACAACTAATGAAAAACTGTTTTTT. Residues: CASSYEQGTTNEKLFF.

The CDR3 DNA reads as TGTGCCAGCAGCCTCCAGGGGGCGTCCGGGGAGCTGTTTTTT. Translated: CASSLQGASGELFF. The chain links TRBV9 to TRBJ2-2; 8 nucleotides line up with TRBD1. V was pared by 4 bases and J by 6 bases, with 5 bases of the junction left unmatched. The CDR3 loop spans 14 amino acids. Germline V lookup: CDR1 SGDLS, CDR2 YYNGEE.

The genes are TRBV12-3 or TRBV12-4 and TRBJ1-5; TRBD1 might be the D (5 bases). V dropped 0 bases and J dropped 9 bases, with 9 bases sitting between them. CDR3 size: 13 residues. CDR3 protein: CASSLAPGGPQHF. Here the CDR3 DNA reads TGTGCCAGCAGTTTAGCGCCGGGGGGGCCCCAGCATTTT.

This chain links TRBV3-1 (or the pseudogene TRBV3-2) with TRBJ2-3, with D uncertain. V dropped 3 bases and J dropped 0 bases, with 4 bases sitting between them. CDR3 length: 13 amino acids. Germline loops: CDR1 LGHDT, CDR2 YNNKEL (reference sequence). CDR3 nucleotides: TGTGCCAGCAGCCAGTCTAGCACAGATACGCAGTATTTT. This encodes CASSQSSTDTQYF.

The gene calls are TRBV5-1 and TRBJ1-6, with D perhaps matching TRBD1 (5 bases). Germline assignment: CDR1 SGHRS and CDR2 YFSETQ. The V gene lost 6 bases and the J gene lost 5 bases, with 12 bases spanning the gap. This CDR3 comprises 14 residues. The CDR3 nucleotides are TGCGCCAGCAACTTCGGGGGAAATAATTCACCCCTCCACTTT. Protein: CASNFGGNNSPLHF.

The gene calls are TRBV3-1 (or the pseudogene TRBV3-2) and TRBJ1-3; TRBD1 might be the D (5 bases). Germline V gives CDR1 LGHDT, CDR2 YNNKEL (reference sequence). Trimming took off 0 bases at V and 2 bases at J, with 14 bases between the two ends. This CDR3 spans 17 amino acids. The CDR3: CASSQDGRGPAGNTIYF. CDR3 sequence (DNA): TGTGCCAGCAGCCAAGATGGAAGGGGCCCGGCTGGAAACACCATATATTTT.

The genes are TRBV19 and TRBJ2-3, with D hard to call. V was trimmed by 1 base and J by 2 bases, leaving 10 bases between them. Germline V gene data show CDR1 as LNHDA and CDR2 as SQIVND (reference sequence). The CDR3 totals 15 residues. In nucleotides, the CDR3 is TGTGCCAGTAGTATAGTTAACAGAAACACAGATACGCAGTATTTT. This codes for CASSIVNRNTDTQYF.